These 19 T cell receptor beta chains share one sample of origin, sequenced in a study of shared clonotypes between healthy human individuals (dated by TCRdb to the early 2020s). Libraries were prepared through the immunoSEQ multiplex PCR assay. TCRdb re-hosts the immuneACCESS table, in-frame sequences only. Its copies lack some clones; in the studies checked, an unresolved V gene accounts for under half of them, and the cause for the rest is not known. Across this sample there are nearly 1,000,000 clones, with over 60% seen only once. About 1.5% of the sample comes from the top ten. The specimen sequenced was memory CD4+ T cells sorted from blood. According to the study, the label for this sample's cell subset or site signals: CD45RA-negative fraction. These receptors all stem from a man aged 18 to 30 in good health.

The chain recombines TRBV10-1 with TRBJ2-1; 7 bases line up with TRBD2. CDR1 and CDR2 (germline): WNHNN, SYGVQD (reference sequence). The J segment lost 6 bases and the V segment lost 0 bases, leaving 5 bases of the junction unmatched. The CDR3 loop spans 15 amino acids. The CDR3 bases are TGCGCCAGCAGTGAGTCAGGAGTAGCGGGCAATGAGCAGTTCTTC. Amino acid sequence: CASSESGVAGNEQFF.

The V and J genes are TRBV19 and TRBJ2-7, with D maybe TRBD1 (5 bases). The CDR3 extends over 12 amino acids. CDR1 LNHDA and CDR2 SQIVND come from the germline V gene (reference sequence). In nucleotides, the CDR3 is TGTGCCAGTAGTATAGTCACGACAGAAAGAGGTGTC. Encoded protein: CASSIVTTERGV.

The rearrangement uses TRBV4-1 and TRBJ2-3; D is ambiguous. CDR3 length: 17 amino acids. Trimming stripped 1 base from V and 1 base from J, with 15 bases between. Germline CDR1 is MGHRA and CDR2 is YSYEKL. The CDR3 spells CASSQGLRREGTDTQYF. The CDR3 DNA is TGCGCCAGCAGCCAAGGTTTACGGAGAGAGGGCACAGATACGCAGTATTTT.

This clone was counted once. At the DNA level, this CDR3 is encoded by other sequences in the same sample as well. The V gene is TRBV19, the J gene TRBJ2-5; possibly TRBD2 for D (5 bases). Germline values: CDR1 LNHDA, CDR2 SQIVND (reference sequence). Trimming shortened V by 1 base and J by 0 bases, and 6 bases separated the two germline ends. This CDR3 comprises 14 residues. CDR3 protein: CASSIAGYQETQYF. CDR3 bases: TGTGCCAGTAGTATAGCGGGGTACCAAGAGACCCAGTACTTC.

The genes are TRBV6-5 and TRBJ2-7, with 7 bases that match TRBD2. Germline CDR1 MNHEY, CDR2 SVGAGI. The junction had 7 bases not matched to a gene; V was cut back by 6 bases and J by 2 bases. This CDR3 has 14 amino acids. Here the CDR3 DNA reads TGTGCCAGCAGGCAACTAGCGTTGGCCTACGAGCAGTACTTC. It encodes CASRQLALAYEQYF.

The CDR3 is CASSYSGGGSNTEAFF. CDR3 nucleotide sequence: TGTGCCAGCAGTTACTCAGGGGGGGGTTCGAACACTGAAGCTTTCTTT. The rearrangement links TRBV6-5 to TRBJ1-1; maybe TRBD1 (6 bases). The CDR3 runs to 16 residues. CDR1 and CDR2 (germline): MNHEY, SVGAGI. V was cut by 0 bases and J by 1 base, with 12 bases left in between.

The CDR3 protein is CASSQGQPGITGELFF. The CDR3 nucleotides read TGCGCCAGCAGCCAGGGACAGCCCGGAATCACCGGGGAGCTGTTTTTT. This chain uses TRBV5-1 with TRBJ2-2; 7 bases match TRBD1. The J segment lost 4 bases and the V segment lost 4 bases, leaving 10 bases of the junction unmatched. CDR3 size: 16 residues. CDR1 is SGHRS, CDR2 YFSETQ, per germline.

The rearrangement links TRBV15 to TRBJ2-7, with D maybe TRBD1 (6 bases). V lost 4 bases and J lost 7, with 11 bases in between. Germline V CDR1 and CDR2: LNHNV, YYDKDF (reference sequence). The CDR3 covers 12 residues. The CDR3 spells CATSTRTGEQYF. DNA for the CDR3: TGTGCCACCAGCACTCGTACAGGGGAGCAGTACTTC.

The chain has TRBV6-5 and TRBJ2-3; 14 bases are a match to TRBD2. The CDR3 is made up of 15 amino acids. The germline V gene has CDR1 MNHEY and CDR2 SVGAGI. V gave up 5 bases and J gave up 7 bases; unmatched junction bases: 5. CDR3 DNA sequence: TGTGCCAGCAGTCCGACTAGCGGGGGGGCAAATACGCAGTATTTT. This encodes CASSPTSGGANTQYF.

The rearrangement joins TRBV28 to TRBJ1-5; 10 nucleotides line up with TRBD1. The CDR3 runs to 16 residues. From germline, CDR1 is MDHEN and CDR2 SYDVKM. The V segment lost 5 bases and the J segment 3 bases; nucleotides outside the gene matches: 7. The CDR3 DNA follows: TGTGCCAGCAGTCCCGGGACAGGGGAGGCCAATCAGCCCCAGCATTTT. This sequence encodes CASSPGTGEANQPQHF. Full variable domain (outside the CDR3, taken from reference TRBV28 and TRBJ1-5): DVKVTQSSRYLVKRTGEKVFLECVQDMDHENMFWYRQDPGLGLRLIYFSYDVKMKEKGDIPEGYSVSREKKERFSLILESASTNQTSMYLCASSPGTGEANQPQHFGDGTRLSIL.

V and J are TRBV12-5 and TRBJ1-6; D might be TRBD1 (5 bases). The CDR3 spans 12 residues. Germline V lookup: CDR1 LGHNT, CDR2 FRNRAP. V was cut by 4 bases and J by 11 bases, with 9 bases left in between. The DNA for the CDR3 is TGTGCTAGTGGTTCGACAGTTACACCCCTCCACTTT. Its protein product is CASGSTVTPLHF.

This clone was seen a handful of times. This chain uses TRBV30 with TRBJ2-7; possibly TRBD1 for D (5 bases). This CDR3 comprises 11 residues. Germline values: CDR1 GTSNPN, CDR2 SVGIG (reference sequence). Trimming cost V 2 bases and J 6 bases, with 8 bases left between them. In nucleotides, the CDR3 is TGTGCCTGGAGTAAAGGGGCCGAGCAGTACTTC. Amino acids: CAWSKGAEQYF.

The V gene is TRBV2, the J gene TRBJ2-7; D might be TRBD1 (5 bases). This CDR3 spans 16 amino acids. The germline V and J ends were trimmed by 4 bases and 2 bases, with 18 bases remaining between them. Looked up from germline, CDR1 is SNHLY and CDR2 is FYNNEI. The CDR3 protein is CASSVARTQNTYEQYF. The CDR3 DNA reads TGTGCCAGCAGTGTGGCTAGGACACAAAACACCTACGAGCAGTACTTC.

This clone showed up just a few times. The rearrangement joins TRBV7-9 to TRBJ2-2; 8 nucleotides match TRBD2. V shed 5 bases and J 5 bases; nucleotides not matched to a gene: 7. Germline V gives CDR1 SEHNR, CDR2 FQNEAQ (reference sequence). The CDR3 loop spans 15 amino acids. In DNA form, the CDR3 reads TGTGCCAGCAGCCCATCGGGACTAGAAACCGGGGAGCTGTTTTTT. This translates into CASSPSGLETGELFF.

The CDR3 DNA is TGTGCCAGCAGCACATTGGGGCCTGGGCACTCCTACGAGCAGTACTTC. The encoded protein is CASSTLGPGHSYEQYF. V and J are TRBV11-3 and TRBJ2-7, with a weak D call TRBD1 (5 bases). V lost 5 bases and J 0 bases, leaving 17 bases between the germline ends. The length of the CDR3 is 16 residues. Germline V gives CDR1 SGHNT, CDR2 YENEEA.

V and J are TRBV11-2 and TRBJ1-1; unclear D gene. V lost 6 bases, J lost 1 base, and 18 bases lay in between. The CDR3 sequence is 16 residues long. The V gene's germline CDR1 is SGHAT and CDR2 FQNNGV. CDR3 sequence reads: CASRPLGGRGNTEAFF. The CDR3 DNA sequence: TGTGCCAGCAGACCCTTGGGAGGCCGGGGGAACACTGAAGCTTTCTTT.

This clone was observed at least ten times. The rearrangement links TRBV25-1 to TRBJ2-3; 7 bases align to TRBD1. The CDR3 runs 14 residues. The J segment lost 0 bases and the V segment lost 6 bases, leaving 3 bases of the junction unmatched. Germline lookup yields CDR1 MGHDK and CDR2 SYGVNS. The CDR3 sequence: CASSGTASTDTQYF. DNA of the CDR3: TGTGCCAGCAGCGGGACAGCTAGCACAGATACGCAGTATTTT.

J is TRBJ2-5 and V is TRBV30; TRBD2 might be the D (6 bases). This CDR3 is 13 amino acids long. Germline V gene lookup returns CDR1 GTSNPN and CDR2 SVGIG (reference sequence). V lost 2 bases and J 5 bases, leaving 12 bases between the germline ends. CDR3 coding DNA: TGTGCCTGGAGTTATGCGGGACGGGAGACCCAGTACTTC. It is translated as CAWSYAGRETQYF.

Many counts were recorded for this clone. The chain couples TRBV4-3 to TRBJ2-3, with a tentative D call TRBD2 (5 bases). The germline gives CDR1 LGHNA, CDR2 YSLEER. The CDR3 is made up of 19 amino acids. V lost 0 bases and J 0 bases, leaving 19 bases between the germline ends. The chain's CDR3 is CASSQDRKAAGRSTDTQYF. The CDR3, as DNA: TGCGCCAGCAGCCAAGATAGGAAGGCGGCGGGCCGAAGCACAGATACGCAGTATTTT.